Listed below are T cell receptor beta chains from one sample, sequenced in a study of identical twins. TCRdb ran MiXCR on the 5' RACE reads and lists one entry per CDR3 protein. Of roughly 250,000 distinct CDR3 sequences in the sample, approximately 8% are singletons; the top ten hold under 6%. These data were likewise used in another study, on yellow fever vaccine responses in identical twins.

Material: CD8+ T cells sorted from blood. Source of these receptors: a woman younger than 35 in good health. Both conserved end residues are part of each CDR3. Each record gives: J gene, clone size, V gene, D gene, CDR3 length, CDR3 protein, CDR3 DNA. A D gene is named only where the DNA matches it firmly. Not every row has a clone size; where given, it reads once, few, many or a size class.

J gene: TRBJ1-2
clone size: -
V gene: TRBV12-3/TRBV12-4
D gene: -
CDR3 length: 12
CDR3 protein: CASNTGFYGYTF
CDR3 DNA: TGTGCCAGCAACACAGGGTTCTATGGCTACACCTTC

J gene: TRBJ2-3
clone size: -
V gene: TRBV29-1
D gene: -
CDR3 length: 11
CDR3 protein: CSGATTDTQYF
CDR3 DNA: TGCAGCGGGGCTACCACAGATACGCAGTATTTT

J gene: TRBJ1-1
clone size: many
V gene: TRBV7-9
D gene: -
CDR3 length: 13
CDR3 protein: CASSPPGGTEAFF
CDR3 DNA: TGTGCCAGCAGCCCACCAGGCGGGACTGAAGCTTTCTTT

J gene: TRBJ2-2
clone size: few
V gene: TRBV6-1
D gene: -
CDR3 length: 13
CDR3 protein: CASGRTENGELFF
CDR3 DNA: TGTGCCAGCGGGAGGACGGAGAACGGGGAGCTGTTTTTT

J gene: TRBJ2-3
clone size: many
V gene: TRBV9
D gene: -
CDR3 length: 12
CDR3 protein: CASSVDADTQYF
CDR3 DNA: TGTGCCAGCAGCGTAGACGCAGATACGCAGTATTTT

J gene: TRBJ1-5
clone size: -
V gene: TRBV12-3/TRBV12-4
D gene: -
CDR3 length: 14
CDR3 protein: CASSFPGRNQPQHF
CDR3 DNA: TGTGCCAGCAGTTTCCCAGGAAGGAATCAGCCCCAGCATTTT

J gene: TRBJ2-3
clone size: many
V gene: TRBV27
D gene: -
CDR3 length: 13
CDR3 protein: CASSLVGEDTQYF
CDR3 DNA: TGTGCCAGCAGTTTAGTAGGTGAGGATACGCAGTATTTT

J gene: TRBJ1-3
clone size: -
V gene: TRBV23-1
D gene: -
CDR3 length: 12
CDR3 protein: CASTISGNTIYF
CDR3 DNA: TGCGCCAGCACTATCTCTGGAAACACCATATATTTT

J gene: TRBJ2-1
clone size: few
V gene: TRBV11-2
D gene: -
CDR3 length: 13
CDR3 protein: CASSLVGGGYQFF
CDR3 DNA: TGTGCCAGCAGCTTAGTTGGAGGGGGCTACCAGTTCTTC

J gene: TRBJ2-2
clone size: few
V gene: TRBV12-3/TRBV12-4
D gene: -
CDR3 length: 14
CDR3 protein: CASSYYPNTGELFF
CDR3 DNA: TGTGCCAGCAGTTACTATCCGAACACCGGGGAGCTGTTTTTT

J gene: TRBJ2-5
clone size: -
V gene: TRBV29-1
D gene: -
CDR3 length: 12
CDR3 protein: CSVPAVQETQYF
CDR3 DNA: TGCAGCGTCCCAGCGGTACAAGAGACCCAGTACTTC

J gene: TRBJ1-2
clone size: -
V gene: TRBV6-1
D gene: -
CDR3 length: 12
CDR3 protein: CASSEVSYGYTF
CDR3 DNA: TGTGCCAGCAGTGAAGTTTCCTATGGCTACACCTTC

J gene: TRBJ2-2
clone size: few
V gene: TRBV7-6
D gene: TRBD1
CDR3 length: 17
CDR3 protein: CASSLPQDTGDPGELFF
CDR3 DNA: TGTGCCAGCAGCCTCCCCCAGGACACAGGGGACCCCGGGGAGCTGTTTTTT

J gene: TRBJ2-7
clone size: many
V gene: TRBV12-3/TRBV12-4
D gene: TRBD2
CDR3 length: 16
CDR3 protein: CASSLAGLADSYEQYF
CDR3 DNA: TGTGCCAGCAGTTTGGCGGGACTAGCCGACTCCTACGAGCAGTACTTC

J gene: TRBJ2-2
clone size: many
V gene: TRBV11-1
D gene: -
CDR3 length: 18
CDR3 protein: CASSPTDPNRQNTGELFF
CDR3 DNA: TGTGCCAGCAGCCCAACCGACCCGAATCGACAGAACACCGGGGAGCTGTTTTTT

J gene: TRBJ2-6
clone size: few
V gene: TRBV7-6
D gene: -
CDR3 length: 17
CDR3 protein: CASSLEGPGSGANVLTF
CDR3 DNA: TGTGCCAGCAGCTTAGAAGGTCCGGGGAGTGGGGCCAACGTCCTGACTTTC